These 5 T cell receptor beta chains came from one sample sequenced in a study of CD4+ T cells in melanoma. The table came from immunoSEQ multiplex PCR; TCRdb's copy has only in-frame clones and leaves some out. The sample has around 13,000 clones; around 80% are singletons. The sequenced sample consisted of cells from a culture (not recorded whether cultured in vitro). The receptors shown here come from a human donor with melanoma.

The chain joins TRBV27 to TRBJ2-7, with TRBD1 as a possible D gene (7 bases). The germline CDR1 and CDR2 sequences are MNHEY and SMNVEV (reference sequence). The CDR3 covers 17 residues. The ends were cut back, 0 bases at V and 2 bases at J, with 17 bases in the middle. The CDR3 spells CASSLSISARGAYEQYF. CDR3 coding DNA: TGTGCCAGCAGTTTATCGATAAGCGCCAGGGGGGCCTACGAGCAGTACTTC.

This clone was seen a few times. The genes are TRBV11-2 and TRBJ1-2; weak D call: TRBD1 (5 bases). The ends were cut back, 3 bases at V and 2 bases at J, with 13 bases in the middle. The CDR3 consists of 15 residues. The germline V gene has CDR1 SGHAT and CDR2 FQNNGV. Here the CDR3 DNA reads TGTGCCAGCAGCTTCATGGACAAGGGGAACTATGGCTACACCTTC. Translated: CASSFMDKGNYGYTF.

CDR3: CASLGTGSTLYF. The CDR3 coding sequence is TGTGCCAGCTTAGGGACAGGGTCAACTCTGTACTTC. This rearrangement joins TRBV2 to TRBJ2-5, with TRBD1 matching over 9 bases. The CDR3 has 12 amino acids. With 8 bases clipped from V and 13 bases from J, the junction kept 11 bases outside the gene matches. From germline, CDR1 is SNHLY and CDR2 FYNNEI.

This clone appeared once. The chain uses TRBV2 and TRBJ2-7; tentative D call: TRBD1 (6 bases). Trimming left V 7 bases short and J 2 bases short, with 12 bases between. CDR1 SNHLY and CDR2 FYNNEI come from the germline V gene. The CDR3 runs 13 residues. The CDR3 DNA reads TGTGCCAGCAAGGCAGGGGTGACCTACGAGCAGTACTTC. This sequence encodes CASKAGVTYEQYF.

This clone was observed a handful of times. V gene TRBV5-1 combines with J gene TRBJ1-2; no clear D. The CDR3 covers 14 residues. The V gene lost 5 bases and the J gene lost 3 bases, with 14 bases spanning the gap. The germline CDR1 and CDR2 sequences are SGHRS and YFSETQ. In nucleotides, the CDR3 is TGCGCCAGCAGGGAAAGTACCTCTGACTATGGCTACACCTTC. This translates into CASRESTSDYGYTF. Together with reference TRBV5-1 and TRBJ1-2, the CDR3 gives the full variable domain: KAGVTQTPRYLIKTRGQQVTLSCSPISGHRSVSWYQQTPGQGLQFLFEYFSETQRNKGNFPGRFSGRQFSNSRSEMNVSTLELGDSALYLCASRESTSDYGYTFGSGTRLTVV.